This TCR beta chain was sequenced during a study of shared clonotypes between healthy human individuals. Donors were Caucasian adults residing in Nashville, Tennessee, USA. Looked up from germline, CDR1 is MDHEN and CDR2 is SYDVKM. V was clipped by 7 bases and J by 0 bases, with 12 bases between them. This CDR3 is 15 amino acids long. This clone was seen many times. The antigen remains undetermined. Profiled with immunoSEQ multiplex PCR; TCRdb holds only in-frame clones, not every one. Of 650,000 to 800,000 clones in the sample, approximately 72% were seen once. Findings and caveats of the study: Clonotypes that were shared across a handful of donors made up approximately 5.1% of naive CD4 clonotypes. Sampling included only blood; tissue repertoires likely differ.

Sequenced input: memory CD4+ T cells sorted from blood. Subset: CD45RA-negative fraction. The V gene is TRBV28, the J gene TRBJ1-4; tentative D call: TRBD1 (5 bases). The receptor was isolated from a woman aged 25 to 39 in good health. For the CDR3, the DNA is TGTGCCAGCAATAAAGGGGCCGCAACTAATGAAAAACTGTTTTTT. Its protein product is CASNKGAATNEKLFF.